The 31 T cell receptor beta chains listed next were all sequenced from one sample in a study of T cells in localized non-small cell lung cancer. Some clones are missing from TCRdb's copy, which holds only in-frame ones; the method was immunoSEQ multiplex PCR. Found here are tens of thousands of clones, over 75% of them singletons; the top ten hold roughly 9.8%. Specimen: peripheral blood, collected before any cancer treatment. The receptors stem from a female donor older than 55 with stage I lung adenocarcinoma.

The gene calls are TRBV30 and TRBJ2-5, with a tentative D call TRBD1 (6 bases). The germline V gene encodes CDR1 GTSNPN and CDR2 SVGIG (reference sequence). The CDR3 is 13 residues long. Trimming removed 0 bases at V and 5 bases at J, with 10 bases between. The CDR3 DNA follows: TGTGCCTGGAGTGTTCAGGGGTTGGAGACCCAGTACTTC. Residues: CAWSVQGLETQYF. Full variable domain (remainder filled in from reference TRBV30 and TRBJ2-5): SQTIHQWPATLVQPVGSPLSLECTVEGTSNPNLYWYRQAAGRGLQLLFYSVGIGQISSEVPQNLSASRPQDRQFILSSKKLLLSDSGFYLCAWSVQGLETQYFGPGTRLLVL.

Only one count was recorded for this clone. The chain joins TRBV5-1 to TRBJ1-1, with D possibly TRBD1 on 5 matching bases. This CDR3 is 15 amino acids long. Trimming cost V 4 bases and J 1 base, with 14 bases left between them. CDR1 SGHRS and CDR2 YFSETQ come from the germline V gene. The CDR3 here is CASSSNPTGNTEAFF. DNA for the CDR3: TGCGCCAGCAGCAGTAACCCCACAGGGAACACTGAAGCTTTCTTT.

J is TRBJ1-1 and V is TRBV19; TRBD1 matches 7 bases. This CDR3 region has 13 residues. Per the germline V gene, CDR1 is LNHDA and CDR2 is SQIVND (reference sequence). The J segment lost 8 bases and the V segment lost 3 bases, leaving 6 bases of the junction unmatched. The CDR3 reads CASSIGGTAEAFF. In nucleotides, the CDR3 is TGTGCCAGTAGTATCGGTGGGACAGCAGAAGCTTTCTTT.

The rearrangement joins TRBV5-6 to TRBJ1-2, with D perhaps matching TRBD1 (6 bases). CDR1 is SGHDT, CDR2 YYEEEE, per germline. Trimming cost V 4 bases and J 4 bases, with 14 bases left between them. This CDR3 is built from 14 residues. The CDR3 spells CASSTQGPRYGYTF. DNA of the CDR3: TGTGCCAGCAGCACTCAGGGGCCCCGCTATGGCTACACCTTC.

The chain has TRBV7-6 and TRBJ1-6; a weak D match, TRBD1 (5 bases). V was pared by 5 bases and J by 8 bases, with 13 bases between. The length of the CDR3 is 14 residues. CDR1 SGHVS and CDR2 FNYEAQ come from the germline V gene. The CDR3 DNA reads as TGTGCCAGCAGCCGGGACCGCTCCTATTCACCCCTCCACTTT. It is translated as CASSRDRSYSPLHF.

V is TRBV19 and J is TRBJ1-5; D uncertain. Germline CDR1 reads LNHDA; CDR2 reads SQIVND (reference sequence). The CDR3 length is 18 residues. The V and J ends lost 3 bases and 0 bases respectively, with 18 bases between them. The DNA of the CDR3 is TGTGCCAGTAGTATTTCGGTGCAGCGATCTTATAGCAATCAGCCCCAGCATTTT. Translating it yields CASSISVQRSYSNQPQHF. The whole variable domain, remainder taken from reference TRBV19 and TRBJ1-5, is DGGITQSPKYLFRKEGQNVTLSCEQNLNHDAMYWYRQDPGQGLRLIYYSQIVNDFQKGDIAEGYSVSREKKESFPLTVTSAQKNPTAFYLCASSISVQRSYSNQPQHFGDGTRLSIL.

CDR3 DNA sequence: TGTGCCTCACGGGGCAGTGCTACCTATGGCTACACCTTC. Translating it yields CASRGSATYGYTF. The rearrangement uses TRBV19 and TRBJ1-2; D is possibly TRBD1 (5 bases). The CDR3 contains 13 residues. Germline V gives CDR1 LNHDA, CDR2 SQIVND (reference sequence). Trimming took off 11 bases at V and 4 bases at J, with 17 bases between the two ends.

The rearrangement links TRBV6-4 to TRBJ2-1; no clear D. The CDR3 totals 14 residues. Germline assignment: CDR1 MRHNA and CDR2 SNTAGT. Trimming took off 3 bases at V and 7 bases at J, with 13 bases between the two ends. The CDR3 bases are TGTGCCAGCAGTGAAGGGTTTGGGGTAAATGAGCAGTTCTTC. Its translation is CASSEGFGVNEQFF.

The chain recombines TRBV27 with TRBJ1-3; D is undetermined. CDR3 length: 14 residues. Trimming removed 5 bases at V and 4 bases at J, with 12 bases between. Germline V gives CDR1 MNHEY, CDR2 SMNVEV (reference sequence). The CDR3 region is CASSPGYMGNTIYF. DNA of the CDR3: TGTGCCAGCAGTCCGGGGTACATGGGAAACACCATATATTTT.

The chain couples TRBV6-1 to TRBJ1-2; D possibly corresponds to TRBD1 (6 bases). Trimming took 8 bases from V and 10 from J, leaving 23 bases between them. Per the germline V gene, CDR1 is MNHNS and CDR2 is SASEGT. The CDR3 contains 14 residues. In nucleotides, the CDR3 is TGTGCCAGCGTGAGAGACCCCTCGGGGGGCCACTACACCTTC. Its protein is CASVRDPSGGHYTF.

This rearrangement joins TRBV5-1 to TRBJ1-4, with D maybe TRBD1 (5 bases). The germline V gene encodes CDR1 SGHRS and CDR2 YFSETQ. The CDR3 covers 13 residues. Trimming took 3 bases from V and 7 from J, leaving 10 bases between them. For the CDR3, the DNA is TGCGCCAGCAGCTCTCGGGGGGGTGAAAAACTGTTTTTT. The encoded protein is CASSSRGGEKLFF.

This chain joins TRBV19 and TRBJ1-1, with 7 positions matching TRBD1. J gave up 1 base and V 5 bases, and 7 bases lay outside the gene matches. The CDR3 runs to 15 residues. Germline V gives CDR1 LNHDA, CDR2 SQIVND (reference sequence). This CDR3 reads CASSDTGTANTEAFF. In DNA, the CDR3 is TGTGCCAGTAGTGATACCGGGACAGCGAACACTGAAGCTTTCTTT.

This clone was found once. The chain employs TRBV5-1 and TRBJ2-2, with D maybe TRBD1 (5 bases). V dropped 5 bases and J dropped 6 bases, with 14 bases sitting between them. This CDR3 is 14 amino acids long. Germline-derived CDR1 and CDR2 are SGHRS and YFSETQ. The CDR3 DNA reads TGCGCCAGCAGACCGACATCAGGGCCCGGGGAGCTGTTTTTT. Translated, it gives CASRPTSGPGELFF.

The chain recombines TRBV28 with TRBJ2-7; D assignment may be TRBD1 or TRBD2 (5 bases each). With 8 bases removed from V and 2 bases from J, the gap between germline ends came to 16 bases. CDR1 is MDHEN, CDR2 SYDVKM, per germline. There are 14 residues in the CDR3. CDR3 coding DNA: TGTGCCAGCGGAGATACCGGGACCCCCTACGAGCAGTACTTC. This translates into CASGDTGTPYEQYF.

This rearrangement joins TRBV5-1 to TRBJ1-2; D possibly corresponds to TRBD1 (5 bases). Germline V gives CDR1 SGHRS, CDR2 YFSETQ. Deletions cut 3 bases from V and 7 bases from J, with 19 bases between. CDR3 size: 15 residues. The CDR3 sequence is CASSSRGDIGGGYTF. CDR3 bases: TGCGCCAGCAGCTCGAGGGGCGATATAGGTGGTGGCTACACCTTC.

This rearrangement joins TRBV27 to TRBJ1-1; D is undetermined. This CDR3 has 13 residues. Germline CDR1 and CDR2: MNHEY and SMNVEV (reference sequence). CDR3 amino acids: CASRAATNTEAFF. The DNA for the CDR3 is TGTGCTTCCCGGGCAGCTACGAACACTGAAGCTTTCTTT.

The chain couples TRBV7-6 to TRBJ2-5, with TRBD2 as a possible D gene (5 bases). The assigned J gene may be wrong: the sequence end matches TRBJ2-7 better. The CDR3 contains 17 residues. Germline loops: CDR1 SGHVS, CDR2 FNYEAQ. The CDR3 nucleotides are TGTGCCAGCAGCCGGACCTTGACTGCGGCGGGCACCTACGAGCAGTACTTC. This sequence encodes CASSRTLTAAGTYEQYF.

V and J are TRBV14 and TRBJ2-1, with TRBD2 identical over 8 bases. Germline trimming cut 4 bases from V and 9 bases from J; bases unmatched to any gene: 11. The CDR3 is 15 residues long. Germline V gene data show CDR1 as SGHDN and CDR2 as FVKESK. The CDR3 loop is CASSPGLVSVGEQFF. CDR3 DNA sequence: TGTGCCAGCAGCCCGGGACTAGTCAGTGTTGGTGAGCAGTTCTTC.

The J gene is TRBJ1-2, the V gene TRBV6-5; maybe TRBD1 (5 bases). CDR1 and CDR2 (germline): MNHEY, SVGAGI. The V gene lost 6 bases and the J gene lost 2 bases, with 13 bases spanning the gap. This CDR3 contains 14 residues. CDR3 amino acids: CASRIDSKNYGYTF. The CDR3 DNA follows: TGTGCCAGCAGGATAGACAGTAAAAACTATGGCTACACCTTC.

The rearrangement uses TRBV28 and TRBJ1-2, with D maybe TRBD1 (5 bases). V gave up 4 bases and J gave up 8 bases, with 8 bases separating them. CDR3 length equals 11 residues. Germline V CDR1 and CDR2: MDHEN, SYDVKM. The CDR3 spells CASSWRGGYTF. Here the CDR3 DNA reads TGTGCCAGCAGTTGGAGGGGAGGCTACACCTTC.

V usage is TRBV9 and J usage is TRBJ1-2; 12 bases line up with TRBD1. The germline CDR1 and CDR2 sequences are SGDLS and YYNGEE. V lost 3 bases, J lost 8 bases, and 8 bases stayed unmatched. The CDR3 spans 15 residues. CDR3 region: CASSAVPGQGAGYTF. The CDR3 coding sequence is TGTGCCAGCAGCGCGGTCCCGGGACAGGGGGCGGGCTACACCTTC. Variable domain in full (rest from reference TRBV9 and TRBJ1-2): DSGVTQTPKHLITATGQRVTLRCSPRSGDLSVYWYQQSLDQGLQFLIQYYNGEERAKGNILERFSAQQFPDLHSELNLSSLELGDSALYFCASSAVPGQGAGYTFGSGTRLTVV.

The chain's CDR3 is CASTLAGVTGELFF. CDR3 nucleotide sequence: TGTGCCAGCACCTTGGCAGGGGTAACCGGGGAGCTGTTTTTT. The J gene is TRBJ2-2, the V gene TRBV6-1, with D possibly being TRBD1 (6 bases). CDR3 size: 14 residues. Trimming took off 7 bases at V and 5 bases at J, with 14 bases between the two ends. Germline loops: CDR1 MNHNS, CDR2 SASEGT.

The J gene is TRBJ2-7, the V gene TRBV5-4, with TRBD2 as a possible D gene (6 bases). This CDR3 spans 14 amino acids. Trimming stripped 0 bases from V and 0 bases from J, with 7 bases between. The germline V gene encodes CDR1 SGHNT and CDR2 YYREEE (reference sequence). In DNA, the CDR3 is TGTGCCAGCAGCTTGGGCGGGGACTCCTACGAGCAGTACTTC. Its translation is CASSLGGDSYEQYF.

The genes are TRBV19 and TRBJ1-2; D is uncertain. The CDR3 loop spans 12 amino acids. Germline V gene data show CDR1 as LNHDA and CDR2 as SQIVND (reference sequence). The V and J ends lost 1 base and 3 bases respectively, with 3 bases between them. CDR3 sequence: CASSIVDYGYTF. CDR3 sequence (DNA): TGTGCCAGTAGTATAGTGGACTATGGCTACACCTTC.

This chain uses TRBV13 with TRBJ2-1; possibly TRBD2 for D (6 bases). The CDR3 runs to 14 residues. Germline V CDR1 and CDR2: PRHDT, FYEKMQ (reference sequence). Trimming stripped 0 bases from V and 9 bases from J, with 12 bases between. The CDR3 sequence is CASSLGALASEQFF. Written as DNA, the CDR3 is TGTGCCAGCAGCTTAGGTGCACTAGCATCTGAGCAGTTCTTC.

The chain is built from TRBV11-2 and TRBJ1-1, with D perhaps TRBD1 (6 bases). Germline V gene sequence: CDR1 SGHAT, CDR2 FQNNGV. With 2 bases removed from V and 1 base from J, the gap between germline ends came to 14 bases. This CDR3 comprises 16 residues. In DNA form, the CDR3 reads TGTGCCAGCAGCTTATATTCAGGGGCGTCGAACACTGAAGCTTTCTTT. Protein: CASSLYSGASNTEAFF.

This sequence joins TRBV5-1 and TRBJ1-6; 9 nucleotides align to TRBD1. Looked up from germline, CDR1 is SGHRS and CDR2 is YFSETQ. The CDR3 has 15 amino acids. V trimming: 0 bases; J trimming: 8 bases; junction bases outside the gene matches: 3. Here the CDR3 reads CASSLGGQGDSPLHF. CDR3 DNA: TGCGCCAGCAGCTTGGGGGGACAGGGCGATTCACCCCTCCACTTT.

The chain uses TRBV30 and TRBJ1-5; TRBD1 is a possible D gene (5 bases). Germline CDR1 GTSNPN, CDR2 SVGIG (reference sequence). This CDR3 has 15 residues. Deletions cut 4 bases from V and 1 base from J, with 14 bases between. CDR3 coding DNA: TGTGCCTGGAACCCGGGACCGGTGAGCAATCAGCCCCAGCATTTT. Protein: CAWNPGPVSNQPQHF.

The chain combines TRBV9 with TRBJ1-5; no clear D gene. CDR3 length: 15 residues. Germline CDR1 is SGDLS and CDR2 is YYNGEE. Trimming removed 0 bases from V and 2 bases from J, with 9 bases in between. CDR3 nucleotide sequence: TGTGCCAGCAGCGTAGGTCCCGGTGGCAATCAGCCCCAGCATTTT. It is translated as CASSVGPGGNQPQHF.

V and J are TRBV28 and TRBJ2-2; 9 bases align to TRBD1. V was clipped by 4 bases and J by 3 bases; unmatched bases: 15. Per germline, CDR1 MDHEN and CDR2 SYDVKM. The CDR3 consists of 19 residues. CDR3 loop: CASSSTGTGYYLDTGELFF. The CDR3 coding sequence is TGTGCCAGCAGTTCCACCGGGACAGGGTATTATCTGGACACCGGGGAGCTGTTTTTT.

A single count supports this clone. The V and J genes are TRBV7-3 and TRBJ2-4; 11 bases line up with TRBD2. CDR1 is SGHTA and CDR2 is FQGTGA in the germline V gene. The trim removed 5 bases at V and 2 bases at J, leaving 2 bases unmatched. The CDR3 loop spans 15 amino acids. The CDR3 sequence: CASSASGGSKNIQYF. CDR3 in DNA: TGTGCCAGCAGCGCTAGCGGGGGGTCCAAAAACATTCAGTACTTC.